This TCR beta chain appears in the sequencing data of a study of blood T cell repertoires in COVID-19. Germline V gene sequence: CDR1 SQVTM, CDR2 ANQGSEA. V was clipped by 4 bases and J by 10 bases, with 10 bases between them. The CDR3 is made up of 10 amino acids. This clone was observed a handful of times. Sequencing used immunoSEQ multiplex PCR; TCRdb keeps in-frame clones, though not all of them. This sample has over 200,000 clones, with about 84% found just once. The source is a man aged 55 to 70 who had recovered from COVID-19. V and J are TRBV29-1 and TRBJ1-1; no reliable D call. The sample consisted of PBMCs or T cells enriched from blood (not recorded which). CDR3 coding DNA: TGCAGCGTTGGGGAGCGTGGAGCTTTCTTT. This gives the protein CSVGERGAFF. Drawing the rest from reference TRBV29-1 and TRBJ1-1, the complete variable domain is SAVISQKPSRDICQRGTSLTIQCQVDSQVTMMFWYRQQPGQSLTLIATANQGSEATYESGFVIDKFPISRPNLTFSTLTVSNMSPEDSSIYLCSVGERGAFFGQGTRLTVV.